The 11 T cell receptor beta chains given below trace back to one sample, sequenced in a study of cytomegalovirus exposure and HLA in healthy donors. A multiplex PCR was run with 60 Vbeta primers and 13 Jbeta primers. The assay was immunoSEQ multiplex PCR, and TCRdb's table has in-frame clones only and misses some. The table counts about 130,000 clones; about 2.1% lies in the top ten. Sequencing was done on a sample of PBMCs. These receptor sequences come from a woman aged 60 to 75 in good health and CMV-seronegative.

The genes are TRBV7-8 and TRBJ1-1; TRBD1 matches 9 bases. With 3 bases clipped from V and 5 bases from J, the junction kept 13 bases outside the gene matches. The CDR3 consists of 17 residues. CDR1 is SGHVS and CDR2 is FQNEAQ in the germline V gene. The CDR3 DNA follows: TGTGCCAGCAGCTTCTCGACGGGACAGGGATCTATTACTGAAGCTTTCTTT. Its translation: CASSFSTGQGSITEAFF.

This chain uses TRBV6-5 with TRBJ2-1, with D possibly being TRBD1 (5 bases). Germline-derived CDR1 and CDR2 are MNHEY and SVGAGI. The CDR3 spans 14 residues. Trimming stripped 0 bases from V and 3 bases from J, with 6 bases between. The CDR3 DNA reads as TGTGCCAGCAGTTACTCAGGGGTCTACAATGAGCAGTTCTTC. Translation gives CASSYSGVYNEQFF.

The rearrangement joins TRBV15 to TRBJ2-5; 7 bases are shared with TRBD1. V was clipped by 5 bases and J by 1 base; unmatched bases: 19. Germline assignment: CDR1 LNHNV and CDR2 YYDKDF (reference sequence). The CDR3 spans 19 residues. The CDR3 DNA reads as TGTGCCACCAGCCCCCTGGCACGAGGCTCATACAGGGGCCAAGAGACCCAGTACTTC. Its protein is CATSPLARGSYRGQETQYF.

The chain links TRBV6-1 to TRBJ2-3, with a possible D match to TRBD2 (6 bases). Trimming removed 7 bases at V and 0 bases at J, with 14 bases between. The CDR3 spans 15 residues. In germline, CDR1 is MNHNS, CDR2 SASEGT. CDR3 amino acids: CASTSSTRSTDTQYF. CDR3 coding DNA: TGTGCCAGCACATCCTCGACTAGAAGCACAGATACGCAGTATTTT.

V gene TRBV29-1 combines with J gene TRBJ1-1; the D gene is possibly TRBD1 (5 bases). The V end was cut by 6 bases, the J end by 4 bases, with 12 bases between. Germline lookup yields CDR1 SQVTM and CDR2 ANQGSEA. This CDR3 has 12 amino acids. In DNA form, the CDR3 reads TGCAGCGTCTTTGACCAGGGCACTGAAGCTTTCTTT. Translating it yields CSVFDQGTEAFF.

The rearrangement links TRBV9 to TRBJ2-7; 8 bases are a match to TRBD1. Per germline, CDR1 SGDLS and CDR2 YYNGEE. CDR3 length: 17 amino acids. Unmatched junction bases numbered 16, after V lost 6 bases and J lost 2 bases. The CDR3 DNA sequence: TGTGCCAGCACCCATGGCCGACAGGGGCGCGTAACCTACGAGCAGTACTTC. Encoded protein: CASTHGRQGRVTYEQYF.

The V and J genes are TRBV6-5 and TRBJ1-1; perhaps TRBD1 as D (5 bases). This CDR3 region has 11 residues. Trimming shortened V by 8 bases and J by 6 bases, and 10 bases separated the two germline ends. In germline, CDR1 is MNHEY, CDR2 SVGAGI. Written as DNA, the CDR3 is TGTGCCAGCCAAAGGGGCCCTGAAGCTTTCTTT. Translated, it gives CASQRGPEAFF.

The chain joins TRBV15 to TRBJ2-1, with D possibly matching TRBD1 (6 bases). This CDR3 is built from 17 residues. V was shortened by 3 bases and J by 0 bases, with 15 bases between the two germline ends. Germline V CDR1 and CDR2: LNHNV, YYDKDF (reference sequence). The CDR3 spells CATSSRWGLGSYNEQFF. In nucleotides, the CDR3 is TGTGCCACCAGCAGCCGGTGGGGGCTTGGCTCCTACAATGAGCAGTTCTTC.

CDR3 nucleotide sequence: TGCGCCAGCAGCTTGTCGGGATATTCAGATACGCAGTATTTT. It encodes CASSLSGYSDTQYF. The chain has TRBV5-1 and TRBJ2-3, with D perhaps TRBD2 (5 bases). This CDR3 has 14 amino acids. CDR1 and CDR2 from the germline V gene are SGHRS and YFSETQ. V lost 1 base to trimming and J lost 4 bases, with 10 bases between them.

The rearrangement uses TRBV9 and TRBJ2-1, with a tentative D call TRBD1 (5 bases). Germline V gene lookup returns CDR1 SGDLS and CDR2 YYNGEE. V was trimmed by 0 bases and J by 2 bases, leaving 9 bases between them. The CDR3 spans 15 residues. This CDR3 is CASSVGRGTYNEQFF. CDR3 sequence (DNA): TGTGCCAGCAGCGTAGGAAGGGGTACCTACAATGAGCAGTTCTTC.

The rearrangement links TRBV4-2 to TRBJ2-1, with 8 bases that match TRBD1. Germline V gene sequence: CDR1 LGHNA, CDR2 YNFKEQ. Trimming removed 4 bases from V and 12 bases from J; junction bases left unmatched: 8. This CDR3 has 13 amino acids. CDR3 nucleotide sequence: TGTGCCAGCAGCCGAACGGACGGGACAGGGCAGTTCTTC. Translating it yields CASSRTDGTGQFF.